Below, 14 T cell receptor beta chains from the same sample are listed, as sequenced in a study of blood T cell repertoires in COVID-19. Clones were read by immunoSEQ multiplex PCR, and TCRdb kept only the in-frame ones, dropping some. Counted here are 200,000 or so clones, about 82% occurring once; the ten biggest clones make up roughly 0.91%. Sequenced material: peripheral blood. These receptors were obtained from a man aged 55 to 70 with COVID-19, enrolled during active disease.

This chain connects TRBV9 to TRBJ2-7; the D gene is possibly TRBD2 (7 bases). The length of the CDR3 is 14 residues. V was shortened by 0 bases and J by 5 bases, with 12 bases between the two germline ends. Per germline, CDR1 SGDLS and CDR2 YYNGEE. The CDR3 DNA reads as TGTGCCAGCAGCGTAGTGGGGGGGCTCCACGAGCAGTACTTC. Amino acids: CASSVVGGLHEQYF. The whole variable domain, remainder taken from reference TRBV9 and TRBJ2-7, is DSGVTQTPKHLITATGQRVTLRCSPRSGDLSVYWYQQSLDQGLQFLIQYYNGEERAKGNILERFSAQQFPDLHSELNLSSLELGDSALYFCASSVVGGLHEQYFGPGTRLTVT.

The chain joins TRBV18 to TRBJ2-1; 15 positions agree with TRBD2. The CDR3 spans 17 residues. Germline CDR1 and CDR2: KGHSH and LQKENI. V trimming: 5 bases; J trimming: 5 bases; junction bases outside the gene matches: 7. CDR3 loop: CASSRGLAGGRDNEQFF. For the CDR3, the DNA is TGTGCCAGCTCAAGAGGACTAGCGGGAGGGAGGGACAATGAGCAGTTCTTC.

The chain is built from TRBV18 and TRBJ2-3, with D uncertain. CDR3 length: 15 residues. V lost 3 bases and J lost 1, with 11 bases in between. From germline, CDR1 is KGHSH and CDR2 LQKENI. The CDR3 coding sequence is TGTGCCAGCTCACCGCCTTTACACCGCACAGATACGCAGTATTTT. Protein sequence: CASSPPLHRTDTQYF.

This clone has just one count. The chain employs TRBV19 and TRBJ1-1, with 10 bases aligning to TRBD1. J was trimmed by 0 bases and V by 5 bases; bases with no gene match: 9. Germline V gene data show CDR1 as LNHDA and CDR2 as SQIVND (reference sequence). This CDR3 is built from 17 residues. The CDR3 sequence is CASSFRDRGYMNTEAFF. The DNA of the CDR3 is TGTGCCAGTAGTTTCCGGGACAGGGGATATATGAACACTGAAGCTTTCTTT.

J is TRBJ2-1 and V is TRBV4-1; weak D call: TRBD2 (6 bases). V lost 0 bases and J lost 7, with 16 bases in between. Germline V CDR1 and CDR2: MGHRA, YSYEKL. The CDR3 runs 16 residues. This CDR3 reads CASSQDDRGLVNEQFF. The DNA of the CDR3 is TGCGCCAGCAGCCAAGACGACCGGGGACTTGTGAATGAGCAGTTCTTC.

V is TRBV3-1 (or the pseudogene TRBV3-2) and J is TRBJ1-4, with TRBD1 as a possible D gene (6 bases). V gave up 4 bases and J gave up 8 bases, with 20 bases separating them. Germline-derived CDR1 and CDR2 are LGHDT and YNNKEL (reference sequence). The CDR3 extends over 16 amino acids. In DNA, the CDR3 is TGTGCCAGCAGCCGCCCCCTTACAGGGCCTGGCGAAAAACTGTTTTTT. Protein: CASSRPLTGPGEKLFF.

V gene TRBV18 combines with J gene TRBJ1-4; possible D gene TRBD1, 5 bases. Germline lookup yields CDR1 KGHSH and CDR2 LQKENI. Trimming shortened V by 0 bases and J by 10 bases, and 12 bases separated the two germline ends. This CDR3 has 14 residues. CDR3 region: CASSPPGGKGKLFF. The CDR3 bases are TGTGCCAGCTCACCACCCGGGGGGAAGGGAAAACTGTTTTTT.

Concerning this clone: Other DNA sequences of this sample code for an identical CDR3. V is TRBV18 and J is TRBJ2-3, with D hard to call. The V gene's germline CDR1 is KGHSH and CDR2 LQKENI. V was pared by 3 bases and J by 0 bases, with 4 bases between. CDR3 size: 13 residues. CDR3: CASSPPSTDTQYF. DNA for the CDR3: TGTGCCAGCTCACCCCCGAGCACAGATACGCAGTATTTT.

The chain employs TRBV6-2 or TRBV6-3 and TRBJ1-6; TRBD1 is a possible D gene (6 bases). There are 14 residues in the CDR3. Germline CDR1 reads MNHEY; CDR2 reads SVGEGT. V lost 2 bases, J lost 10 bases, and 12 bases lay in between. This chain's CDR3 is CASSYTGPGSPLHF. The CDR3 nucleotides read TGTGCCAGCAGTTACACAGGGCCGGGATCACCCCTCCACTTT.

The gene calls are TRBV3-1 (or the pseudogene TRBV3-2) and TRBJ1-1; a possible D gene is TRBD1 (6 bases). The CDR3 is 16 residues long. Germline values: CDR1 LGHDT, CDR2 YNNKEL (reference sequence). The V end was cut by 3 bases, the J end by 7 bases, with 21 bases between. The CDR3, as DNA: TGTGCCAGCAGCCATACCAAAGTAGGGGGTTTGAGTGAAGCTTTCTTT. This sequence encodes CASSHTKVGGLSEAFF.

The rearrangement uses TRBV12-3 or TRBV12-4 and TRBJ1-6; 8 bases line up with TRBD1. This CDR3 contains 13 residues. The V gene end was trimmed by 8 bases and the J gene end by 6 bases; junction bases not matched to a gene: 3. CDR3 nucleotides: TGTGCCAGCCGGACAGGGCTTAATTCACCCCTCCACTTT. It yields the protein CASRTGLNSPLHF.

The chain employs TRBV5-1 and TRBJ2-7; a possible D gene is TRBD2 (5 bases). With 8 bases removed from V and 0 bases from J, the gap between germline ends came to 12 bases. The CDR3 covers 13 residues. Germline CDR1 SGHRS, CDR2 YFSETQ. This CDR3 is CASRTASSYEQYF. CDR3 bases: TGCGCCAGTAGGACTGCGAGCTCCTACGAGCAGTACTTC.

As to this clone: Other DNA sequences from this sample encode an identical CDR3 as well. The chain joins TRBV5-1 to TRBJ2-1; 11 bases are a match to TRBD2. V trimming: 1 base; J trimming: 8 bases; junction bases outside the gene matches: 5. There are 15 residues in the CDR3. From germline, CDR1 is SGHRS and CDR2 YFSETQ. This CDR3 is CASSLLAGGRDEQFF. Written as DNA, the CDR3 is TGCGCCAGCAGCTTGTTAGCGGGAGGGCGGGATGAGCAGTTCTTC. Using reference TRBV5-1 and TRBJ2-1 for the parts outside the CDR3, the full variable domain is KAGVTQTPRYLIKTRGQQVTLSCSPISGHRSVSWYQQTPGQGLQFLFEYFSETQRNKGNFPGRFSGRQFSNSRSEMNVSTLELGDSALYLCASSLLAGGRDEQFFGPGTRLTVL.

CDR3 nucleotides: TGTGCCAGCAGTTACTCGACAGGGATGGGGGAGACCCAGTACTTC. Its translation is CASSYSTGMGETQYF. V is TRBV6-5 and J is TRBJ2-5, with 7 bases lining up with TRBD1. V lost 0 bases to trimming and J lost 5 bases; unmatched junction nucleotides: 6. Germline V gene sequence: CDR1 MNHEY, CDR2 SVGAGI. The CDR3 is made up of 15 amino acids.